The 25 T cell receptor beta chains below come from one sample, sequenced in a study of blood T cells in healthy people across ages. A second PCR of 7 to 11 cycles used a sample-barcoded 5' primer and a J-beta primer mix. Each CDR3 protein is one row after TCRdb ran MiXCR on the 5' RACE reads. The sample has around 780,000 distinct CDR3 sequences; roughly 50% are singletons. Sequencing was done on a sample of blood. Receptors were obtained from a man aged 40-49 years in good health.

This chain connects TRBV2 to TRBJ1-5, with D perhaps TRBD1 (6 bases). This CDR3 is built from 13 residues. V dropped 6 bases and J dropped 4 bases, with 10 bases sitting between them. Germline assignment: CDR1 SNHLY and CDR2 FYNNEI. Here the CDR3 reads CASRDTGNQPQHF. The CDR3 coding sequence is TGTGCCAGCAGGGATACAGGGAATCAGCCCCAGCATTTT.

The sample holds a few counts of this clonotype. DNA of the CDR3: TGTGCCAGCTCTTTCAGCTCCTACAATGAGCAGTACTTC. As protein: CASSFSSYNEQYF. The chain links TRBV18 to TRBJ2-1; no definite D call. Near its end, the DNA agrees better with TRBJ2-7, so the J call may be wrong. This CDR3 spans 13 amino acids. Per the germline V gene, CDR1 is KGHSH and CDR2 is LQKENI.

The chain combines TRBV20-1 with TRBJ2-7; unclear D gene. The CDR3 is made up of 13 amino acids. Trimming took off 1 base at V and 2 bases at J, with 9 bases between the two ends. The germline V gene encodes CDR1 DFQATT and CDR2 SNEGSKA (reference sequence). The DNA for the CDR3 is TGCAGTGCTAGAGGGGCGGCTACCTACGAGCAGTACTTC. This codes for CSARGAATYEQYF.

The chain couples TRBV27 to TRBJ2-5; perhaps TRBD2 as D (6 bases). The germline CDR1 and CDR2 sequences are MNHEY and SMNVEV (reference sequence). Trimming left V 5 bases short and J 5 bases short, with 15 bases between. The CDR3 covers 14 residues. CDR3 bases: TGTGCCAGCAGTGGATGGGGGGTGCGGGAGACCCAGTACTTC. Protein sequence: CASSGWGVRETQYF.

CDR3 protein: CASSSFRGAVLDTQYF. The DNA for the CDR3 is TGTGCCAGCAGCTCATTCCGGGGGGCGGTGTTAGATACGCAGTATTTT. The chain has TRBV7-9 and TRBJ2-3; D possibly corresponds to TRBD2 (7 bases). The CDR3 runs 16 residues. V was cut by 4 bases and J by 5 bases, with 19 bases left in between. From germline, CDR1 is SEHNR and CDR2 FQNEAQ (reference sequence).

The chain is built from TRBV20-1 and TRBJ2-5, with D maybe TRBD2 (5 bases). V lost 1 base and J 1 base, leaving 10 bases between the germline ends. Per the germline V gene, CDR1 is DFQATT and CDR2 is SNEGSKA (reference sequence). CDR3 length: 14 residues. CDR3 nucleotide sequence: TGCAGTGCTAGAGTGTCGGGGATCCAAGAGACCCAGTACTTC. Its translation is CSARVSGIQETQYF.

The chain links TRBV28 to TRBJ2-7; no definite D call. CDR1 and CDR2 (germline): MDHEN, SYDVKM. Trimming shortened V by 5 bases and J by 2 bases, and 19 bases separated the two germline ends. The CDR3 is made up of 16 amino acids. CDR3 protein: CASSLNAAGFPYEQYF. In DNA, the CDR3 is TGTGCCAGCAGTCTAAACGCTGCAGGTTTTCCCTACGAGCAGTACTTC.

The chain uses TRBV5-1 and TRBJ2-1; D is possibly TRBD1 (6 bases). Germline V gene sequence: CDR1 SGHRS, CDR2 YFSETQ. Trimming removed 4 bases at V and 10 bases at J, with 15 bases between. The CDR3 spans 13 residues. Here the CDR3 reads CASSVKTGLEQFF. DNA for the CDR3: TGCGCCAGCAGCGTGAAAACAGGGCTAGAGCAGTTCTTC.

The V call is TRBV5-1, the J call TRBJ2-7, with D perhaps matching TRBD1 (6 bases). Germline loops: CDR1 SGHRS, CDR2 YFSETQ. Trimming left V 0 bases short and J 7 bases short, with 23 bases between. This CDR3 contains 17 residues. The CDR3 DNA sequence: TGCGCCAGCAGCTTGGATTTAGGGGGATCCCTCCCGGGAGAGCAGTACTTC. Residues: CASSLDLGGSLPGEQYF.

Regarding this clonotype: The junction departs from the called germline gene at one end, perhaps through a read error. This sequence joins TRBV20-1 and TRBJ2-1; 7 nucleotides line up with TRBD2. CDR1 DFQATT and CDR2 SNEGSKA come from the germline V gene (reference sequence). This CDR3 region has 12 residues. The CDR3 DNA is TGCAGTACTAGAGCGGGATGGGATGAGCAGTTCTTC. This sequence encodes CSTRAGWDEQFF.

In this sample, this clonotype turned up a few times. The chain recombines TRBV4-3 with TRBJ2-5; 8 nucleotides align to TRBD2. This CDR3 has 16 amino acids. Germline V CDR1 and CDR2: LGHNA, YSLEER. The V segment lost 0 bases and the J segment 1 base; nucleotides outside the gene matches: 4. CDR3 sequence (DNA): TGCGCCAGCAGCCAAGACACGGGACTAGGCCAAGAGACCCAGTACTTC. It yields the protein CASSQDTGLGQETQYF.

This chain uses TRBV12-3 or TRBV12-4 with TRBJ1-5, with 11 bases fitting TRBD1. The CDR3 has 16 amino acids. V gave up 5 bases and J gave up 4 bases; unmatched junction bases: 7. CDR3 nucleotides: TGTGCCAGCAGTGCAAACCGGGACAGGGGGAATCAGCCCCAGCATTTT. It translates to CASSANRDRGNQPQHF.

This clonotype was picked up a small number of times. The genes are TRBV9 and TRBJ2-5; TRBD1 might be the D (6 bases). The CDR3 runs 15 residues. The germline gives CDR1 SGDLS, CDR2 YYNGEE. Trimming stripped 0 bases from V and 1 base from J, with 10 bases between. CDR3: CASSVDGQLQETQYF. In DNA form, the CDR3 reads TGTGCCAGCAGCGTAGATGGACAGCTCCAAGAGACCCAGTACTTC.

The chain combines TRBV27 with TRBJ2-3; maybe TRBD1 (5 bases). Germline loops: CDR1 MNHEY, CDR2 SMNVEV (reference sequence). Trimming pared 2 bases from V and 4 bases from J, leaving 10 bases between. The CDR3 has 14 residues. This chain's CDR3 is CASSLEAGPDTQYF. DNA of the CDR3: TGTGCCAGCAGTTTAGAGGCAGGGCCAGATACGCAGTATTTT.

V is TRBV12-3 or TRBV12-4 and J is TRBJ1-2, with a possible D match to TRBD1 (6 bases). The CDR3 sequence is 15 residues long. Trimming pared 3 bases from V and 8 bases from J, leaving 19 bases between. DNA of the CDR3: TGTGCCAGCAGTTTTGGGGGGGGCTTAAATTCGGGCTACACCTTC. Its translation: CASSFGGGLNSGYTF.

V and J are TRBV11-3 and TRBJ2-5, with 7 bases that match TRBD2. The CDR3 consists of 16 residues. Unmatched junction bases numbered 11, after V lost 3 bases and J lost 4 bases. Germline CDR1 SGHNT, CDR2 YENEEA. CDR3 region: CASSFSPEAGRETQYF. The CDR3 bases are TGTGCCAGCAGCTTCTCCCCGGAAGCGGGGCGAGAGACCCAGTACTTC.

This clonotype was detected only once. V usage is TRBV5-1 and J usage is TRBJ2-5; D may be TRBD1 or TRBD2 (6 bases each). V dropped 1 base and J dropped 11 bases, with 21 bases sitting between them. The CDR3 contains 15 residues. Germline V gene data show CDR1 as SGHRS and CDR2 as YFSETQ. CDR3: CASSLKGGGNDEQYF. The CDR3 coding sequence is TGCGCCAGCAGCTTGAAGGGGGGAGGAAATGATGAGCAGTACTTC. Full variable domain (remainder filled in from reference TRBV5-1 and TRBJ2-5): KAGVTQTPRYLIKTRGQQVTLSCSPISGHRSVSWYQQTPGQGLQFLFEYFSETQRNKGNFPGRFSGRQFSNSRSEMNVSTLELGDSALYLCASSLKGGGNDEQYFGPGTRLLVL.

This clonotype was detected a few times. The chain combines TRBV10-3 with TRBJ2-1, with D perhaps TRBD2 (5 bases). V dropped 8 bases and J dropped 3 bases, with 11 bases sitting between them. This CDR3 contains 13 residues. The germline V gene encodes CDR1 ENHRY and CDR2 SYGVKD. The CDR3: CAIRDEDYNEQFF. CDR3 DNA sequence: TGTGCCATCCGGGATGAAGACTACAATGAGCAGTTCTTC.

Notes on this clonotype: Just one base apart from a much larger clone, this may be a read error. This chain uses TRBV9 with TRBJ2-5, with D maybe TRBD2 (5 bases). The V end lost 7 bases, the J end lost 5 bases, and 18 bases lay between the germline ends. The CDR3 length is 14 residues. Germline assignment: CDR1 SGDLS and CDR2 YYNGEE. The CDR3 loop reads CASGPRDVSETQYF. In nucleotides, the CDR3 is TGTGCCAGCGGCCCCCGGGATGTTTCGGAGACCCAGTACTTC. The variable domain in full, with the rest retrieved from reference TRBV9 and TRBJ2-5, is DSGVTQTPKHLITATGQRVTLRCSPRSGDLSVYWYQQSLDQGLQFLIQYYNGEERAKGNILERFSAQQFPDLHSELNLSSLELGDSALYFCASGPRDVSETQYFGPGTRLLVL.

J is TRBJ1-5 and V is TRBV12-3 or TRBV12-4, with 9 bases aligning to TRBD1. This CDR3 is 17 amino acids long. The V segment lost 6 bases and the J segment 7 bases; nucleotides outside the gene matches: 16. CDR3 sequence (DNA): TGTGCCAGCAGAGACGGGACAGGGAGGTTTAGGGACCAGCCCCAGCATTTT. This encodes CASRDGTGRFRDQPQHF.

The chain carries TRBV6-5 and TRBJ1-6; 7 nucleotides align to TRBD1. CDR1 is MNHEY, CDR2 SVGAGI, per germline. The CDR3 runs to 13 residues. The V gene end was trimmed by 6 bases and the J gene end by 8 bases; junction bases not matched to a gene: 4. The CDR3 is CASRRGQDSPLHF. DNA of the CDR3: TGTGCCAGCAGGAGGGGGCAGGATTCACCCCTCCACTTT.

The chain has TRBV20-1 and TRBJ1-2; 9 positions agree with TRBD1. The CDR3 has 13 amino acids. The germline V gene has CDR1 DFQATT and CDR2 SNEGSKA (reference sequence). The V segment lost 8 bases and the J segment 2 bases; nucleotides outside the gene matches: 6. The CDR3 protein is CSPPGTGNYGYTF. The DNA of the CDR3 is TGCAGTCCCCCTGGGACAGGGAACTATGGCTACACCTTC.

The chain uses TRBV12-3 or TRBV12-4 and TRBJ2-1, with D tentatively TRBD1 (5 bases). The V end lost 3 bases, the J end lost 7 bases, and 16 bases lay between the germline ends. The CDR3 is 15 amino acids. The CDR3 spells CASSFSGFRSNEQFF. DNA of the CDR3: TGTGCCAGCAGTTTCTCAGGGTTTAGGTCGAATGAGCAGTTCTTC.

The chain recombines TRBV5-1 with TRBJ2-1; D is possibly TRBD2 (5 bases). The CDR3 extends over 18 amino acids. Germline V lookup: CDR1 SGHRS, CDR2 YFSETQ. The V end lost 0 bases, the J end lost 0 bases, and 16 bases lay between the germline ends. The CDR3 here is CASSLAGLPGSSYNEQFF. The CDR3, as DNA: TGCGCCAGCAGCTTGGCCGGACTCCCGGGGAGCTCCTACAATGAGCAGTTCTTC. The complete variable domain, with remaining parts taken from reference TRBV5-1 and TRBJ2-1, reads KAGVTQTPRYLIKTRGQQVTLSCSPISGHRSVSWYQQTPGQGLQFLFEYFSETQRNKGNFPGRFSGRQFSNSRSEMNVSTLELGDSALYLCASSLAGLPGSSYNEQFFGPGTRLTVL.

Of note for this clonotype: At one end the junction does not follow the germline gene, possibly because of a read error. The chain employs TRBV7-2 and TRBJ2-4; tentatively, D is TRBD2 (5 bases). CDR3 length: 17 residues. Germline V gives CDR1 SGHTA, CDR2 FQGNSA. CDR3 sequence: CASSIAAVGDGKNIQYF. The CDR3 DNA sequence: TGTGCCAGCAGCATAGCAGCTGTCGGGGATGGCAAAAACATTCAGTACTTC.